The clone carrying this TCR beta chain was detected only a few times. Antigen specificity is unknown. PCR was performed using 60 Vbeta and 13 Jbeta primers. TCRdb's copy holds only in-frame clones and misses some; the assay was immunoSEQ multiplex PCR. The sample has about 87,000 clones; 74% are singletons. The trim removed 0 bases at V and 3 bases at J, leaving 7 bases unmatched. Per the germline V gene, CDR1 is LGHNA and CDR2 is YSLEER. CDR3 size: 18 residues. These data belong to a study of cytomegalovirus exposure and HLA in healthy donors. Overall study: Findings of an earlier analysis included roughly 120 million unique TCR beta sequences from roughly 180 million T cells. Of some 410 genotyped donors, around 80% grouped in the Caucasian-associated ancestry cluster. Study-wide results and limits: Most sequenced TCRs were rare (though some public TCRs occurred in many donors). By a later analysis, the bulk of CMV-associated TCR beta chains appeared HLA-restricted.

The origin of this receptor is a man aged 25 to 40 in good health and CMV-seropositive. The rearrangement uses TRBV4-3 and TRBJ2-3; 12 bases map to TRBD2. What was sequenced was PBMCs. This CDR3 is CASSQDLTSGSWTDTQYF. For the CDR3, the DNA is TGCGCCAGCAGCCAAGATTTGACTAGCGGGAGTTGGACAGATACGCAGTATTTT.